Listed below are T cell receptor beta chains from one sample, sequenced in a study of shared clonotypes between healthy human individuals. Clones were sequenced by immunoSEQ multiplex PCR, and TCRdb holds only the in-frame ones, with some missing. Of over 400,000 clones listed, roughly 80% are singletons. Specimen: PBMCs. Every receptor here comes from a woman in her thirties or forties in good health. Some clones in this sample may be carry-over from other donors' samples. CDR3s include the opening cysteine and the closing phenylalanine or tryptophan. A D gene is named only where the DNA matches it firmly. Some rows have no size entry. The others give once, few or many, or a class for an expanded clone.

d_call	clone_size	v_call	j_call	cdr3_nt	cdr3_aa
NA	NA	TRBV4-3	TRBJ2-4	TGCGCCAGCAGCCAAGGCCGGACGAGAGGGGATCAGTACTTC	CASSQGRTRGDQYF
TRBD2	NA	TRBV7-3	TRBJ2-2	TGTGCCAGCAGCTTAACGGGACTAGTAACCGCCGGGGAGCTGTTTTTT	CASSLTGLVTAGELFF
TRBD2	NA	TRBV4-1	TRBJ2-3	TGCGCCAGCAGCCAAGAAGGGACTAGCGGGAGCAGGGATACGCAGTATTTT	CASSQEGTSGSRDTQYF
NA	NA	TRBV7-2	TRBJ1-1	TGTGCCAGCAGCTTAGCGAGAACAGGTGAAGCTTTCTTT	CASSLARTGEAFF
NA	NA	TRBV28	TRBJ1-4	TGTGCCAGCAGTTTAAGCGGGGGAGGAGCTAATGAAAAACTGTTTTTT	CASSLSGGGANEKLFF
NA	few	TRBV14	TRBJ2-2	TGTGCCAGCAGTCGGAGACAGGTCACCGGGGAGCTGTTTTTT	CASSRRQVTGELFF
NA	NA	TRBV27	TRBJ2-5	TGTGCCGCCCTCCGAGAGACCCAGTACTTC	CAALRETQYF
NA	NA	TRBV11-2	TRBJ2-2	TGTGCCAGCAGCCCACGGCAGGGCGCGGTTCCCGGGGAGCTGTTTTTT	CASSPRQGAVPGELFF
TRBD2	once	TRBV7-2	TRBJ2-1	TGTGCCAGCAGCCGACGGGTTCCTACTAGCGGGAGCAATGAGCAGTTCTTC	CASSRRVPTSGSNEQFF
NA	NA	TRBV27	TRBJ1-2	TGTGCCAGCAGTTATCAGGAGGGCTCCTATGGCTACACCTTC	CASSYQEGSYGYTF
NA	NA	TRBV28	TRBJ2-1	TGTGCCAGCATCTCTTGGGGGTACAATGAGCAGTTCTTC	CASISWGYNEQFF
NA	NA	TRBV9	TRBJ1-2	TGTGCCAGCAGCGTAGTAAATAACTATGGCTACACCTTC	CASSVVNNYGYTF
NA	NA	TRBV28	TRBJ1-2	TGTGCCAGCAGTGATGAGCAGGGGCTTGTCTATGGCTACACCTTC	CASSDEQGLVYGYTF